This T cell receptor beta chain was profiled in a study of blood T cell repertoires in COVID-19. Background on the study: PBMCs, B-cell-depleted T cells, or T cells provided the cDNA or gDNA that made up the material.

Some clones are missing from TCRdb's copy, which holds only in-frame ones; the method was immunoSEQ multiplex PCR. Here the sample spans approximately 170,000 clones, around 82% being singletons. The source of this sequence is a woman older than 75 with acute or convalescent COVID-19. Sequencing was carried out using peripheral blood.

CDR3 protein: CSVVPGTGVMETQYF. CDR3 bases: TGCAGCGTCGTCCCCGGGACAGGGGTCATGGAGACCCAGTACTTC. V and J are TRBV29-1 and TRBJ2-5; 10 bases map to TRBD1. The CDR3 runs to 15 residues. V was pared by 6 bases and J by 5 bases, with 12 bases of the junction left unmatched. In germline, CDR1 is SQVTM, CDR2 ANQGSEA.